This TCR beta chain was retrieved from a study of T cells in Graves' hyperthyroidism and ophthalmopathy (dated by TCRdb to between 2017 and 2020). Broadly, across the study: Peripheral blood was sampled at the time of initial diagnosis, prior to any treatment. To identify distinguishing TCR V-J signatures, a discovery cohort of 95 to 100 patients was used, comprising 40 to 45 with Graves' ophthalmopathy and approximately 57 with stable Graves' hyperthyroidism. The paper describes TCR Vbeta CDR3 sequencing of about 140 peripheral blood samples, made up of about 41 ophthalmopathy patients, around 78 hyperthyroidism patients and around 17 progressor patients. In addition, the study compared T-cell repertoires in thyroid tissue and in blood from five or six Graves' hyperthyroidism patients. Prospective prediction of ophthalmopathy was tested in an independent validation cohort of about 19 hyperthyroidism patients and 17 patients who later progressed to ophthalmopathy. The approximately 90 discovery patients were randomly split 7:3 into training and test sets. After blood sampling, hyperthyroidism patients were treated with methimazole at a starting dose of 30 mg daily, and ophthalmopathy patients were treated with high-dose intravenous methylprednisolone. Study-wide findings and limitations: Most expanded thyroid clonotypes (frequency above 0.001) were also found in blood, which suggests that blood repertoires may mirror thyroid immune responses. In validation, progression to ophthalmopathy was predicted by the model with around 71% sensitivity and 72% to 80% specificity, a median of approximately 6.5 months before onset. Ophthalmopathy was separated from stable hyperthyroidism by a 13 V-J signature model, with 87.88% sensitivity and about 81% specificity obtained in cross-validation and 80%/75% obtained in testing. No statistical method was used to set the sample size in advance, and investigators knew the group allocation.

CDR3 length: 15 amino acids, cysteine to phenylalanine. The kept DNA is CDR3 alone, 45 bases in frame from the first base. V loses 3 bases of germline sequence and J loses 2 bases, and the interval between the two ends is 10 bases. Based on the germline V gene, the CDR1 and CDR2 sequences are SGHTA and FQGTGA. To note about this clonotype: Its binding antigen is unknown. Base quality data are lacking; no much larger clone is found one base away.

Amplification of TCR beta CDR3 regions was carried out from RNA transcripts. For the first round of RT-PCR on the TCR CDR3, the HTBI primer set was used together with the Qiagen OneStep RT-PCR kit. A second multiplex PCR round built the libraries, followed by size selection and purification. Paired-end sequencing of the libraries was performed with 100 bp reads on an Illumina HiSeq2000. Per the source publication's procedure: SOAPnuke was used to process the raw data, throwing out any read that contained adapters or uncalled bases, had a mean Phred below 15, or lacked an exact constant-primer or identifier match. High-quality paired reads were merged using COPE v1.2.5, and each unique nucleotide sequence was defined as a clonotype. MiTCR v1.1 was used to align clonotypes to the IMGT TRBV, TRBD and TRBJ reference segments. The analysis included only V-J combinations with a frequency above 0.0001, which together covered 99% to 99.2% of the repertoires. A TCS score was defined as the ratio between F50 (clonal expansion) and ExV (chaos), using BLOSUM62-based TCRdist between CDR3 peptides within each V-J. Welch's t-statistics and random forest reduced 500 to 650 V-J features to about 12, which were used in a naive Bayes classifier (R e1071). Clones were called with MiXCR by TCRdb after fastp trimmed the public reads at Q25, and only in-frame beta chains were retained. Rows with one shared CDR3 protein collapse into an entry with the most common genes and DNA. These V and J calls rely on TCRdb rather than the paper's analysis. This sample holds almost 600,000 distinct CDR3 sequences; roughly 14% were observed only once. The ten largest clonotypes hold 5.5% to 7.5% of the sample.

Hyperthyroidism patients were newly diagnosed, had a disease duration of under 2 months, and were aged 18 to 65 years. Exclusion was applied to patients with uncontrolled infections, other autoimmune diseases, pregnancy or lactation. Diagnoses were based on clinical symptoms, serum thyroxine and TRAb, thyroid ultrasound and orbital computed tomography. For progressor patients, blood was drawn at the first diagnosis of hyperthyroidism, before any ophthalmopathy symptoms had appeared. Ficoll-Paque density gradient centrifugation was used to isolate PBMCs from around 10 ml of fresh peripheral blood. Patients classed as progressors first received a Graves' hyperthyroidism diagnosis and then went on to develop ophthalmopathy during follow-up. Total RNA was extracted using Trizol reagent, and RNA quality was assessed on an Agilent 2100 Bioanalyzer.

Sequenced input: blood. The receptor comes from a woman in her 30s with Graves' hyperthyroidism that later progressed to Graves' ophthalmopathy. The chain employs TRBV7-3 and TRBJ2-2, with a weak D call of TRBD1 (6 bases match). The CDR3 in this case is CASSFRQANTGELFF. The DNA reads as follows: TGTGCCAGCAGCTTCCGACAGGCCAACACCGGGGAGCTGTTTTTT.